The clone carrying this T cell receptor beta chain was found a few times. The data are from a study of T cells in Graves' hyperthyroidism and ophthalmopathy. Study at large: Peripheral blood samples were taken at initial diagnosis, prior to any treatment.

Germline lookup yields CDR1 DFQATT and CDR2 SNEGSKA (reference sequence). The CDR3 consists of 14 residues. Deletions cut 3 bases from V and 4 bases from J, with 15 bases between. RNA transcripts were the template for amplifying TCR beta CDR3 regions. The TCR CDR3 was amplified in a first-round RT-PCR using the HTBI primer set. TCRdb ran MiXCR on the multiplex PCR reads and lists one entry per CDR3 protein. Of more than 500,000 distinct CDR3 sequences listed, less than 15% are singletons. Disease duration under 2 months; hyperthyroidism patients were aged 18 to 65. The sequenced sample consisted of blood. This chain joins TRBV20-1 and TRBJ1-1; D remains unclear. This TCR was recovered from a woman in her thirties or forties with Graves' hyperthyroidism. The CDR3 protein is CSASKGYGTTEAFF. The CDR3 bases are TGCAGTGCTAGTAAGGGCTACGGAACCACTGAAGCTTTCTTT.